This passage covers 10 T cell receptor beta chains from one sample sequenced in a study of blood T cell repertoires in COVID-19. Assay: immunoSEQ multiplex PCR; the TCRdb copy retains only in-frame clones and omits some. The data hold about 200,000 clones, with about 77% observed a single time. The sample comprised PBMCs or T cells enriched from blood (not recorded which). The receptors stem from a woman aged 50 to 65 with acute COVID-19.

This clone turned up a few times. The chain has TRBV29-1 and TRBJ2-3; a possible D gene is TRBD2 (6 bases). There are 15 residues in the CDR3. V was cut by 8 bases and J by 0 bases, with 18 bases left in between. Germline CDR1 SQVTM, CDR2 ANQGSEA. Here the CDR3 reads CSISRGASSTDTQYF. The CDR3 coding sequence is TGCAGCATCTCGCGGGGAGCGTCTAGCACAGATACGCAGTATTTT.

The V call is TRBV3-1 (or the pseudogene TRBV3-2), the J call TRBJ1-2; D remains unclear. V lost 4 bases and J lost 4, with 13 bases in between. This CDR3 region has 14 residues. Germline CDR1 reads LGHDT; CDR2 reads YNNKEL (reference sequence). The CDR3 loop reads CASSRRSGGYGYTF. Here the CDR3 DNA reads TGTGCCAGCAGCCGCCGCTCAGGAGGCTATGGCTACACCTTC.

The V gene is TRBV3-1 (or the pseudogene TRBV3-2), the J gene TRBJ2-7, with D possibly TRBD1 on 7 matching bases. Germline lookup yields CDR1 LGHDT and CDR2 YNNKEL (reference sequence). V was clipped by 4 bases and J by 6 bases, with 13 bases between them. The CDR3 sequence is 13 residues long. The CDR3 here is CASSRTGGTEQYV. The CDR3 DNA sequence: TGTGCCAGCAGCCGGACAGGAGGGACCGAGCAGTACGTC.

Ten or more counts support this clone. CDR3 nucleotides: TGCGCCAGCAGCTTGGTACAGGGGAGGATAAACACTGAAGCTTTCTTT. Its translation: CASSLVQGRINTEAFF. This chain connects TRBV5-1 to TRBJ1-1, with 7 bases aligning to TRBD1. Germline lookup yields CDR1 SGHRS and CDR2 YFSETQ. The CDR3 sequence is 16 residues long. The ends lost 0 bases at V and 2 bases at J; junction bases unmatched: 7.

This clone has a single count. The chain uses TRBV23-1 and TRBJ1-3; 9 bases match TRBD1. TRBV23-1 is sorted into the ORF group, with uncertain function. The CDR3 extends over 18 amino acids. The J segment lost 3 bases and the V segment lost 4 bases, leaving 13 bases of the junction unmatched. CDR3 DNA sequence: TGCGCCAGCAGTCCCGGGACAGGGTCTATCTTTTATGGAAACACCATATATTTT. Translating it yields CASSPGTGSIFYGNTIYF.

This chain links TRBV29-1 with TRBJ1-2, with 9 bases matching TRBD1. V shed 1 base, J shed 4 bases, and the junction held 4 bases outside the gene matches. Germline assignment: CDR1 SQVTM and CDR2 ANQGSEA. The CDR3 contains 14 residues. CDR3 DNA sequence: TGCAGCGTTGAAGGACAGGGGGAGTTCTATGGCTACACCTTC. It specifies CSVEGQGEFYGYTF. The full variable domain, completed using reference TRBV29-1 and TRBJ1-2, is SAVISQKPSRDICQRGTSLTIQCQVDSQVTMMFWYRQQPGQSLTLIATANQGSEATYESGFVIDKFPISRPNLTFSTLTVSNMSPEDSSIYLCSVEGQGEFYGYTFGSGTRLTVV.

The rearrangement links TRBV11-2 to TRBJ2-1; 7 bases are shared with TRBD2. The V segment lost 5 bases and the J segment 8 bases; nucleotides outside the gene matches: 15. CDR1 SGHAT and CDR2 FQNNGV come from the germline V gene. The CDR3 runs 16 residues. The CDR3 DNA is TGTGCCAGCAGCCCCCCCCCGCCGGGACTACGCGATGAGCAGTTCTTC. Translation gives CASSPPPPGLRDEQFF.

The CDR3 DNA follows: TGTGCCAGCAGTTTCTCCCGACAGGCCGGCTACACCTTC. This sequence encodes CASSFSRQAGYTF. The V and J genes are TRBV6-5 and TRBJ1-2, with a weak D call TRBD1 (6 bases). This CDR3 is 13 amino acids long. The germline CDR1 and CDR2 sequences are MNHEY and SVGAGI. Trimming removed 4 bases at V and 8 bases at J, with 14 bases between.

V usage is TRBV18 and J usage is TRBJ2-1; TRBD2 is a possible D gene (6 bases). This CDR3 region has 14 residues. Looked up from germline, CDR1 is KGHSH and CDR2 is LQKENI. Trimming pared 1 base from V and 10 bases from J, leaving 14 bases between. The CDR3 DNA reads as TGTGCCAGCTCACCACATACGGGGGAACTAGAGCAGTTCTTC. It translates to CASSPHTGELEQFF.

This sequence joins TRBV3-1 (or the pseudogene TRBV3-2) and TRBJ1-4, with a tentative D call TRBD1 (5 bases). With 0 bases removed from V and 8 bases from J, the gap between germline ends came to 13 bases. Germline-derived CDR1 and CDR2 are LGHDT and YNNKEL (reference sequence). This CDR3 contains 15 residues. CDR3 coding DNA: TGTGCCAGCAGCCAAGATGGCAGGGAGGGCGAAAAACTGTTTTTT. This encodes CASSQDGREGEKLFF.